This passage covers 11 T cell receptor beta chains from one sample sequenced in a study of metastatic and nonmetastatic thyroid tumors (dated by TCRdb to 2019 to 2021). None of the patients had been given any treatment before thyroid surgery. The receptor library was made with PCR. For sequencing, an Illumina HiSeq 4000 was employed. TCRdb cleaned the public reads at Q25 with fastp, built clones with MiXCR and kept in-frame beta chains. In all, the sample holds around 31,000 clones, and 25% to 35% of those were seen once. The ten largest clones represent approximately 28% of the sample. The sample was blood. Receptor source: a female donor with papillary thyroid cancer or a benign thyroid nodule (not recorded which). Some clones in this sample may be carry-over from other donors' samples.

V is TRBV6-1 and J is TRBJ2-2, with D possibly TRBD2 on 6 matching bases. Germline CDR1 and CDR2: MNHNS and SASEGT. Trimming shortened V by 0 bases and J by 6 bases, and 8 bases separated the two germline ends. The length of the CDR3 is 14 residues. CDR3 nucleotides: TGTGCCAGCAGTGAAGCGTGGGAGGCCGGGGAGCTGTTTTTT. Residues: CASSEAWEAGELFF.

This clone was seen repeatedly, ten times or more. The chain is built from TRBV19 and TRBJ1-1, with no clear D. The germline V gene encodes CDR1 LNHDA and CDR2 SQIVND (reference sequence). V lost 7 bases, J lost 8 bases, and 11 bases lay in between. The CDR3 runs to 11 residues. The DNA for the CDR3 is TGTGCCAGTATGGGGTCGGTCGAAGCTTTCTTT. Encoded protein: CASMGSVEAFF.

The CDR3 here is CATSRVWGTEAFF. CDR3 nucleotides: TGTGCCACCAGCAGGGTGTGGGGCACTGAAGCTTTCTTT. The rearrangement joins TRBV24-1 to TRBJ1-1; a weak D match, TRBD1 (5 bases). Per the germline V gene, CDR1 is KGHDR and CDR2 is SFDVKD. The CDR3 is 13 residues long. Trimming pared 7 bases from V and 4 bases from J, leaving 12 bases between.

This sequence joins TRBV6-2 or TRBV6-3 and TRBJ1-6; TRBD1 matches 9 bases. The J segment lost 10 bases and the V segment lost 7 bases, leaving 8 bases of the junction unmatched. Per the germline V gene, CDR1 is MNHEY and CDR2 is SVGEGT. The CDR3 length is 14 residues. The CDR3 region is CASTRQGDSSPLHF. CDR3 DNA sequence: TGTGCCAGCACCAGACAGGGGGATAGCTCACCCCTCCACTTT.

This clone came up a few times. The V gene is TRBV6-1, the J gene TRBJ1-2; D not resolved. Trimming shortened V by 8 bases and J by 8 bases, and 3 bases separated the two germline ends. The CDR3 has 8 residues. CDR1 and CDR2 from the germline V gene are MNHNS and SASEGT. CDR3 in amino acids: CASGGYTF. CDR3 coding DNA: TGTGCCAGCGGGGGCTACACCTTC.

V and J are TRBV9 and TRBJ2-3, with 10 nucleotides matching TRBD1. CDR1 is SGDLS and CDR2 is YYNGEE in the germline V gene. V trimming: 0 bases; J trimming: 4 bases; junction bases outside the gene matches: 2. The CDR3 has 15 residues. The chain's CDR3 is CASSVVGQGSDTQYF. Here the CDR3 DNA reads TGTGCCAGCAGCGTAGTGGGACAGGGGTCAGATACGCAGTATTTT.

CDR3: CSARDRVSGGINTGELFF. The CDR3 DNA follows: TGCAGTGCTAGAGATAGGGTTAGCGGGGGGATAAACACCGGGGAGCTGTTTTTT. This chain joins TRBV20-1 and TRBJ2-2, with TRBD2 identical over 10 bases. Germline V gene data show CDR1 as DFQATT and CDR2 as SNEGSKA (reference sequence). CDR3 length: 18 amino acids. With 0 bases clipped from V and 2 bases from J, the junction kept 9 bases outside the gene matches.

This clone occurred many times. CDR3: CASSAGGHNEQFF. CDR3 bases: TGTGCCAGCAGTGCCGGGGGCCATAATGAGCAGTTCTTC. The V and J genes are TRBV6-1 and TRBJ2-1; the D gene could be TRBD1 or TRBD2 (6 bases each). The V and J ends lost 4 bases and 7 bases respectively, with 11 bases between them. This CDR3 contains 13 residues. Germline V CDR1 and CDR2: MNHNS, SASEGT.

The chain couples TRBV7-9 to TRBJ2-1; 8 bases agree with TRBD2. CDR1 and CDR2 from the germline V gene are SEHNR and FQNEAQ (reference sequence). The CDR3 consists of 15 residues. Trimming at V came to 7 bases and at J to 9 bases, leaving 14 bases not matched to a gene. CDR3 DNA sequence: TGTGCCAGCATCACCCTTAGCGGGGCGTTTTCTGAGCAGTTCTTC. It encodes CASITLSGAFSEQFF.

This clone was observed a few times. For the CDR3, the DNA is TGTGCCAGCAGTGTAGGGACTAGCGGATCCTACAATGAGCAGTTCTTC. It translates to CASSVGTSGSYNEQFF. The chain joins TRBV6-1 to TRBJ2-1; 11 nucleotides line up with TRBD2. Germline-derived CDR1 and CDR2 are MNHNS and SASEGT. CDR3 size: 16 residues. Losses at the gene ends were 4 bases for V and 1 base for J; bases not matched to a gene: 3.

The V and J genes are TRBV27 and TRBJ2-1; possibly TRBD1 or TRBD2 for D (5 bases each). The CDR3 extends over 17 amino acids. V lost 9 bases and J lost 0, with 21 bases in between. Germline lookup yields CDR1 MNHEY and CDR2 SMNVEV (reference sequence). The CDR3 region has the DNA TGTGCCAGTTCACCCGGGGCAGGGCCCAGCTCCTACAATGAGCAGTTCTTC. As protein: CASSPGAGPSSYNEQFF.